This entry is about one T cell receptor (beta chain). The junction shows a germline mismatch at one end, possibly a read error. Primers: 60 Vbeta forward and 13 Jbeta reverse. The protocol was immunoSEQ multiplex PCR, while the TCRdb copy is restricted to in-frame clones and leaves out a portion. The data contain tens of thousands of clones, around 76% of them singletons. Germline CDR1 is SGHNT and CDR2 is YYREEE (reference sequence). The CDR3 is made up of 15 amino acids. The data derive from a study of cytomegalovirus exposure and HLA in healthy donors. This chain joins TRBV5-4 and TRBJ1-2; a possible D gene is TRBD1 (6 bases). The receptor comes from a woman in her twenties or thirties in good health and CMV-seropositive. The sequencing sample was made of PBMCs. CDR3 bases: TGTCCCAGCAGCTTGGGGGCAGGTCAGGTGGATGGCTACACCTTC. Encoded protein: CPSSLGAGQVDGYTF.